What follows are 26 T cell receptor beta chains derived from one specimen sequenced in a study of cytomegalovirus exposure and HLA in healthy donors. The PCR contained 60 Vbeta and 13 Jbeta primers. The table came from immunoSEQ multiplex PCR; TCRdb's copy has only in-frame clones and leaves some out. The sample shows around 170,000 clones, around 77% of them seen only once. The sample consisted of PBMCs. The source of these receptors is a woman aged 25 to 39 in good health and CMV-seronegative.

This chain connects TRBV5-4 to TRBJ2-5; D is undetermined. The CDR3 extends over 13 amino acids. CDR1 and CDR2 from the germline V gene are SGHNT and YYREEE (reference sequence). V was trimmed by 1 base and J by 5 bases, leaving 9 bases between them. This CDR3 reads CASSLPSRETQYF. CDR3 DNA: TGTGCCAGCAGCTTGCCGAGCCGGGAGACCCAGTACTTC. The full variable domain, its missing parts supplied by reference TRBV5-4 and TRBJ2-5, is ETGVTQSPTHLIKTRGQQVTLRCSSQSGHNTVSWYQQALGQGPQFIFQYYREEENGRGNFPPRFSGLQFPNYSSELNVNALELDDSALYLCASSLPSRETQYFGPGTRLLVL.

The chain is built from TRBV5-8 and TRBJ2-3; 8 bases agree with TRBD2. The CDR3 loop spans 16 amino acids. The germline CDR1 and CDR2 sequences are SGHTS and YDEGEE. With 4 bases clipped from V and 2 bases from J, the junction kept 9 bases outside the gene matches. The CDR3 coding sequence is TGTGCCAGCAGCCGGGGAGGAGCGGGAGACACAGATACGCAGTATTTT. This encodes CASSRGGAGDTDTQYF.

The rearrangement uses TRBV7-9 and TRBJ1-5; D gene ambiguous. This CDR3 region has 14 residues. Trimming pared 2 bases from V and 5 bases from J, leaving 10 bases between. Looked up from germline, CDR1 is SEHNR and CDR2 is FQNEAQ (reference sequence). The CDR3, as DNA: TGTGCCAGCAGCTTATATAATACTGATCAGCCCCAGCATTTT. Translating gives CASSLYNTDQPQHF.

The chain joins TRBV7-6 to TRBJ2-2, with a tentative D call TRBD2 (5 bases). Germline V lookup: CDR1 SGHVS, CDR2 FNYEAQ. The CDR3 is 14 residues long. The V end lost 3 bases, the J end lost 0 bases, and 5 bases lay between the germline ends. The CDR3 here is CASSLDSNTGELFF. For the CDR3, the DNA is TGTGCCAGCAGCTTGGACTCGAACACCGGGGAGCTGTTTTTT.

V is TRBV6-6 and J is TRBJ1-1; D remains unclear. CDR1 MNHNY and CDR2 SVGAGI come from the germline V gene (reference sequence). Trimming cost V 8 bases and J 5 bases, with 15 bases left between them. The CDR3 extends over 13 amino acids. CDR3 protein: CASERGWGTEAFF. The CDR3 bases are TGTGCCAGCGAGCGGGGTTGGGGTACTGAAGCTTTCTTT.

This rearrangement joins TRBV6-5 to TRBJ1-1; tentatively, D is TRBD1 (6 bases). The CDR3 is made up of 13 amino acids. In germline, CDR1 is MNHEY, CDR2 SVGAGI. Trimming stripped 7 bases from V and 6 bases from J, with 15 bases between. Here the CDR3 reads CASTATGYPEAFF. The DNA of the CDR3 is TGTGCCAGCACCGCTACAGGGTATCCTGAAGCTTTCTTT.

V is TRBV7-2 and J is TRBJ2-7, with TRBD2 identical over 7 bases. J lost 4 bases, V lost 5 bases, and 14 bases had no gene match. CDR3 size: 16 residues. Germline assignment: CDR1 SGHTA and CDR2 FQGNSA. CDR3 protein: CASSAGLRGGGYEQYF. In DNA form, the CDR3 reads TGTGCCAGCAGCGCGGGGCTGAGGGGCGGGGGATACGAGCAGTACTTC.

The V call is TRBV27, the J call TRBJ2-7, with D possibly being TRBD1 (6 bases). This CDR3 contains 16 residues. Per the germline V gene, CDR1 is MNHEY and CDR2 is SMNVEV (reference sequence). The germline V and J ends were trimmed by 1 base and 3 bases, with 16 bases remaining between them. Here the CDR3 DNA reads TGTGCCAGCAGTTTATTCGGTCGGCAGGGGAGCTACGAGCAGTACTTC. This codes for CASSLFGRQGSYEQYF.

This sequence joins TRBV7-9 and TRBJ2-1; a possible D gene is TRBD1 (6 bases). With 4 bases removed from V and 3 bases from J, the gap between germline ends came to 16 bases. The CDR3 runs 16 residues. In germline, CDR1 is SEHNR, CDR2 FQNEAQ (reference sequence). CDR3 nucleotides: TGTGCCAGCAGCTCTGCGACAGGCCAGTTCTACAATGAGCAGTTCTTC. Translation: CASSSATGQFYNEQFF.

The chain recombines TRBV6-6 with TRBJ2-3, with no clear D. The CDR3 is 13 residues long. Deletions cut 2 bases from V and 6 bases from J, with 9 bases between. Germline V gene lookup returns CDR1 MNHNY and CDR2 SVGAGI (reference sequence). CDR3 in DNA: TGTGCCAGCAGTTACCTTTTCCCGGATACGCAGTATTTT. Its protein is CASSYLFPDTQYF.

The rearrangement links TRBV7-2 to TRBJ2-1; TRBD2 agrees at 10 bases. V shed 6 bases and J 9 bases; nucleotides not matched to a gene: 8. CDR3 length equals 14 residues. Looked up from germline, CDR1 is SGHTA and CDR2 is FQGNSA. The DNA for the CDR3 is TGTGCCAGCAGTTCAGCGGGGGGGCCGGGTGAGCAGTTCTTC. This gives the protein CASSSAGGPGEQFF.

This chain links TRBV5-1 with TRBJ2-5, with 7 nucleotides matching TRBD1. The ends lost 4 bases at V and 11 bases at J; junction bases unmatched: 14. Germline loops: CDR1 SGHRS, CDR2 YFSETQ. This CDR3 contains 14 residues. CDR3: CASSPGETGSGQYF. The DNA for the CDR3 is TGCGCCAGCAGCCCTGGGGAGACAGGGTCGGGACAGTACTTC.

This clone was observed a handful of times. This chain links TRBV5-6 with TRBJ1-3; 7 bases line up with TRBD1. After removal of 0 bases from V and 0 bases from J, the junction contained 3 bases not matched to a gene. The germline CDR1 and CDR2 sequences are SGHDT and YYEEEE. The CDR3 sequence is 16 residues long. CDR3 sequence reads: CASSLEQGISGNTIYF. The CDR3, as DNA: TGTGCCAGCAGCTTGGAACAGGGGATCTCTGGAAACACCATATATTTT.

In DNA, the CDR3 is TGTGCCAGCAGCTTGGCAGGGGTCGGGCTCGAGACCCAGTACTTC. The encoded protein is CASSLAGVGLETQYF. The chain combines TRBV5-6 with TRBJ2-5, with a weak D call TRBD1 (6 bases). The CDR3 contains 15 residues. Germline assignment: CDR1 SGHDT and CDR2 YYEEEE. V shed 0 bases and J shed 5 bases, with 14 bases lying between them.

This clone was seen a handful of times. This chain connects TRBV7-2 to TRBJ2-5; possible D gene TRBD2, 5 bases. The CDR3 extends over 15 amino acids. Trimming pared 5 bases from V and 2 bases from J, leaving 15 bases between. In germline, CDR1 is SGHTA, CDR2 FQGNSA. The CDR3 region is CASSPPTNLQETQYF. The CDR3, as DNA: TGTGCCAGCAGCCCCCCGACTAATCTTCAAGAGACCCAGTACTTC.

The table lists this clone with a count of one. This CDR3 reads CASSYGTGVTDTEAFF. For the CDR3, the DNA is TGCGCCAGCAGCTACGGGACAGGGGTGACTGACACTGAAGCTTTCTTT. This rearrangement joins TRBV5-1 to TRBJ1-1, with 10 nucleotides matching TRBD1. CDR1 and CDR2 from the germline V gene are SGHRS and YFSETQ. Trimming took 3 bases from V and 3 from J; bases not matched to a gene: 8. This CDR3 spans 16 amino acids.

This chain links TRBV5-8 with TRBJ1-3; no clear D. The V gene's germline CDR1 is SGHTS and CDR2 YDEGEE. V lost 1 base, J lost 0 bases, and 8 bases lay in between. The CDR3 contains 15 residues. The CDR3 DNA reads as TGTGCCAGCAGCTTGTCCCGTTACTCTGGAAACACCATATATTTT. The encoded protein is CASSLSRYSGNTIYF.

As DNA, the CDR3 is TGTGCCAGCAGCCATACAGGGTCCTACGAGCAGTACTTC. This gives the protein CASSHTGSYEQYF. The V call is TRBV6-6, the J call TRBJ2-7, with a tentative D call TRBD1 (6 bases). The CDR3 runs to 13 residues. The ends were cut back, 6 bases at V and 1 base at J, with 10 bases in the middle. From germline, CDR1 is MNHNY and CDR2 SVGAGI (reference sequence).

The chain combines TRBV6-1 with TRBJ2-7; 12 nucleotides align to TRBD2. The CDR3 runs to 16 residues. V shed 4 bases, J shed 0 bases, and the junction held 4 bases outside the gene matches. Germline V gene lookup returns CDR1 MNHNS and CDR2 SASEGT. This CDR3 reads CASSALAGGTSYEQYF. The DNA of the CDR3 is TGTGCCAGCAGTGCACTAGCGGGGGGTACCTCCTACGAGCAGTACTTC.

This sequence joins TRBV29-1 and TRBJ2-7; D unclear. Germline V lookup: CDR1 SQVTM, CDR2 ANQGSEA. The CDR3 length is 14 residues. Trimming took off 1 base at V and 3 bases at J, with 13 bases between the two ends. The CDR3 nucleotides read TGCAGCGTTGAAGTCCGGAGCAGTCACTACGAGCAGTACTTC. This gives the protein CSVEVRSSHYEQYF.

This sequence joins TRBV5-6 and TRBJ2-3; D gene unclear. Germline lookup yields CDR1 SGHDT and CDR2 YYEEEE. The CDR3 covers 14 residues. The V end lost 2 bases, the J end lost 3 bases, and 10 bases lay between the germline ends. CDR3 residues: CASSLGSSTDTQYF. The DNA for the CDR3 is TGTGCCAGCAGCTTAGGTAGCTCTACAGATACGCAGTATTTT.

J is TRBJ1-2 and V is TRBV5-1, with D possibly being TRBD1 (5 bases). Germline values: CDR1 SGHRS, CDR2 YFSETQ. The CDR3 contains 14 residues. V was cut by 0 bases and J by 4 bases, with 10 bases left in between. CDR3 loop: CASSLDTGVYGYTF. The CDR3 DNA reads TGCGCCAGCAGCTTGGATACGGGGGTCTATGGCTACACCTTC.

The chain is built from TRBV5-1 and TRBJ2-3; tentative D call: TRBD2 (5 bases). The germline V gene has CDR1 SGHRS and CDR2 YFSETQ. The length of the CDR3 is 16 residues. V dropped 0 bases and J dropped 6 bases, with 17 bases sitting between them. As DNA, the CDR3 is TGCGCCAGCAGCTTGGCCGACGTACTAGATGTGGATACGCAGTATTTT. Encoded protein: CASSLADVLDVDTQYF.

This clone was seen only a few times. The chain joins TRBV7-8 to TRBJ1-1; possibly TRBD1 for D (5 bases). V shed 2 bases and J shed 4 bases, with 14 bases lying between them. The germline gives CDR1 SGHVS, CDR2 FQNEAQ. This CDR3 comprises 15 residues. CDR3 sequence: CASSLLAGGGTEAFF. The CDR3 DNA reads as TGTGCCAGCAGCTTACTTGCGGGCGGGGGCACTGAAGCTTTCTTT.

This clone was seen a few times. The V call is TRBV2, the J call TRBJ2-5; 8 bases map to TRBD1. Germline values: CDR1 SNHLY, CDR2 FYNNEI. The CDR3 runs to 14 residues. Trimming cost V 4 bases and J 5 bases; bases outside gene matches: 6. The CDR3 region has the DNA TGTGCCAGCAGTGGGCGACAGGGGCCGGAGACCCAGTACTTC. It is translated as CASSGRQGPETQYF.

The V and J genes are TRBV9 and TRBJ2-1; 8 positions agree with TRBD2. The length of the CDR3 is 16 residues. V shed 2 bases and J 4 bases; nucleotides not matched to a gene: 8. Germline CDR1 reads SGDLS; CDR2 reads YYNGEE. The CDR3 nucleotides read TGTGCCAGCAGCGTGCTGGGCGGGGGGTTGTACAATGAGCAGTTCTTC. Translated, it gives CASSVLGGGLYNEQFF. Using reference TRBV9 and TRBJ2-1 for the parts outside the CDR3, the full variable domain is DSGVTQTPKHLITATGQRVTLRCSPRSGDLSVYWYQQSLDQGLQFLIQYYNGEERAKGNILERFSAQQFPDLHSELNLSSLELGDSALYFCASSVLGGGLYNEQFFGPGTRLTVL.